This T cell receptor (beta chain) originates from a study of blood T cell repertoires in COVID-19. Study information: The United States, Italy and Spain supplied acute and convalescent COVID-19 samples. In each case, the material was cDNA or gDNA derived from T cells, B-cell-depleted T cells, or PBMCs.

As processed by the authors: Cell counts per sample came from amplifying reference gene primers. The repertoire was sequenced with immunoSEQ multiplex PCR; TCRdb's copy has only in-frame clones and lacks some. V and J calls and clone size are those listed in that table; D and trimming were worked out from the DNA. The table lists about 180,000 clones, approximately 87% of them singletons, with 18% in the top ten. Patients from Seattle were sampled longitudinally, starting during active infection. The length of the CDR3 is 15 residues. CDR1 and CDR2 (germline): LNHDA, SQIVND (reference sequence). V was trimmed by 6 bases and J by 8 bases, leaving 22 bases between them.

The TCR was taken from a person between 70 and 80 years old with COVID-19, enrolled during active disease. The chain recombines TRBV19 with TRBJ1-1; possible D gene TRBD1, 6 bases. Sequenced input: peripheral blood. This CDR3 reads CASRKIPGVGWEAFF. In nucleotides, the CDR3 is TGTGCCAGTAGGAAAATCCCAGGGGTCGGTTGGGAAGCTTTCTTT.